Below are 25 T cell receptor beta chains sequenced from a single sample in a study of vaccination and CD4 T cells after COVID-19. Documented treatment: 10-day PBMC culture with coronavirus spike peptide pools or control peptides (ViraFEST assay). The antigens for these receptors are not known. The Oncomine TCR Beta short-read assay was what sequenced the DNA obtained from cultured CD4+ T cells. One entry per CDR3 protein results from TCRdb running MiXCR on the PCR reads. The repertoire holds approximately 15,000 distinct CDR3 sequences, with about 39% as singletons. The sequencing here drew on CD4+ T cells from blood, cultured in vitro, taken before SARS-CoV-2 vaccination. The receptors were gathered from a human donor who had recovered from COVID-19.

This rearrangement joins TRBV19 to TRBJ2-1; 8 positions match TRBD1. V was clipped by 3 bases and J by 7 bases; unmatched bases: 5. CDR3 size: 14 residues. Per germline, CDR1 LNHDA and CDR2 SQIVND (reference sequence). The CDR3 region is CASSMDRVGNEQFF. In DNA form, the CDR3 reads TGTGCCAGTAGTATGGACAGGGTGGGTAATGAGCAGTTCTTC. The entire variable domain, with the rest obtained from reference TRBV19 and TRBJ2-1, is as follows: DGGITQSPKYLFRKEGQNVTLSCEQNLNHDAMYWYRQDPGQGLRLIYYSQIVNDFQKGDIAEGYSVSREKKESFPLTVTSAQKNPTAFYLCASSMDRVGNEQFFGPGTRLTVL.

The genes are TRBV11-2 and TRBJ2-2; 10 bases fit TRBD2. Germline CDR1 is SGHAT and CDR2 is FQNNGV. The CDR3 contains 17 residues. J lost 0 bases, V lost 6 bases, and 7 bases had no gene match. The CDR3, as DNA: TGTGCCAGCAGGCAACTAGCGGGGAACGCGAACACCGGGGAGCTGTTTTTT. It translates to CASRQLAGNANTGELFF.

This clonotype showed up just a few times. The chain joins TRBV12-3 or TRBV12-4 to TRBJ1-2; 9 positions match TRBD1. This CDR3 has 13 amino acids. Trimming took 7 bases from V and 5 from J; bases not matched to a gene: 5. The CDR3 protein is CASKGQGRYGYTF. For the CDR3, the DNA is TGTGCCAGCAAAGGACAGGGGCGGTATGGCTACACCTTC.

This clonotype was seen only once. Relative to the germline gene, one junction end is altered; a read error may explain this. The chain couples TRBV7-8 to TRBJ1-1; D uncertain. The germline CDR1 and CDR2 sequences are SGHVS and FQNEAQ. The CDR3 has 14 amino acids. The CDR3 spells CASSPQNLVTGAFF. The DNA of the CDR3 is TGTGCCAGCAGCCCCCAAAATTTGGTGACTGGAGCTTTCTTT.

V and J are TRBV7-8 and TRBJ2-3, with TRBD2 matching over 9 bases. This CDR3 region has 16 residues. Trimming at V came to 1 base and at J to 2 bases, leaving 4 bases not matched to a gene. Germline CDR1 and CDR2: SGHVS and FQNEAQ. In DNA form, the CDR3 reads TGTGCCAGCAGCTTAGGACTAGCGGCTTTCACAGATACGCAGTATTTT. Protein sequence: CASSLGLAAFTDTQYF.

This clonotype was detected only a few times. The chain employs TRBV2 and TRBJ2-5; either TRBD1 or TRBD2 may fit D (5 bases each). The CDR3 consists of 13 residues. V lost 5 bases and J 9 bases, leaving 16 bases between the germline ends. CDR1 is SNHLY, CDR2 FYNNEI, per germline. CDR3: CASSLPGPQSQYF. Written as DNA, the CDR3 is TGTGCCAGCAGTCTTCCGGGACCACAGTCCCAGTACTTC. The full variable domain, with the rest looked up from reference TRBV2 and TRBJ2-5, is EPEVTQTPSHQVTQMGQEVILRCVPISNHLYFYWYRQILGQKVEFLVSFYNNEISEKSEIFDDQFSVERPDGSNFTLKIRSTKLEDSAMYFCASSLPGPQSQYFGPGTRLLVL.

This clonotype was counted only a few times. This chain links TRBV6-1 with TRBJ1-6; D is unclear. Germline V gene sequence: CDR1 MNHNS, CDR2 SASEGT. Trimming removed 2 bases from V and 6 bases from J, with 5 bases in between. The CDR3 length is 13 residues. This CDR3 is CASSEIGNSPLHF. The CDR3 DNA is TGTGCCAGCAGTGAAATCGGTAATTCACCCCTCCACTTT.

In its sample, this clonotype was seen a few times. The rearrangement links TRBV20-1 to TRBJ2-2; 7 bases align to TRBD1. CDR3 size: 13 residues. Per germline, CDR1 DFQATT and CDR2 SNEGSKA (reference sequence). Trimming cost V 3 bases and J 8 bases; bases outside gene matches: 6. The chain's CDR3 is CSASKTGKGELFF. The CDR3 nucleotides read TGCAGTGCTAGTAAGACAGGGAAGGGGGAGCTGTTTTTT.

This clonotype was seen a few times. The V and J genes are TRBV7-2 and TRBJ2-3; 13 nucleotides align to TRBD2. This CDR3 is 16 amino acids long. V lost 4 bases and J lost 6; bases outside the gene matches: 7. From germline, CDR1 is SGHTA and CDR2 FQGNSA. Here the CDR3 DNA reads TGTGCCAGCAGCTCCGGACTAGCGGGAGAGGCTGATACGCAGTATTTT. Amino acid sequence: CASSSGLAGEADTQYF.

This sequence joins TRBV7-3 and TRBJ2-1, with D possibly being TRBD2 (7 bases). The CDR3 consists of 15 residues. Trimming shortened V by 2 bases and J by 3 bases, and 11 bases separated the two germline ends. Germline CDR1 reads SGHTA; CDR2 reads FQGTGA. The CDR3 here is CASSLAGASYNEQFF. CDR3 DNA sequence: TGTGCCAGCAGCTTAGCGGGGGCTAGCTACAATGAGCAGTTCTTC.

The CDR3 region is CASSIGGLNTEAFF. The DNA of the CDR3 is TGTGCCAGTAGTATAGGGGGACTAAACACTGAAGCTTTCTTT. The genes are TRBV19 and TRBJ1-1; TRBD1 might be the D (5 bases). Between the trimmed V and J ends, which lost 1 base and 2 bases, there was a span of 8 bases. This CDR3 is 14 amino acids long. Germline V gene lookup returns CDR1 LNHDA and CDR2 SQIVND (reference sequence).

This clonotype was picked up a small number of times. This sequence joins TRBV10-2 and TRBJ1-1, with 9 positions matching TRBD1. This CDR3 is 13 amino acids long. V dropped 3 bases and J dropped 11; count of bases not matched to a gene: 7. Germline V lookup: CDR1 WSHSY, CDR2 SAAADI. As DNA, the CDR3 is TGCGCCAGCAGTGAACGACAGGGGGGTAGGGCTTTCTTT. Protein product: CASSERQGGRAFF.

V and J are TRBV28 and TRBJ1-6; possible D gene TRBD1, 6 bases. The germline V gene has CDR1 MDHEN and CDR2 SYDVKM. Trimming left V 8 bases short and J 7 bases short, with 15 bases between. CDR3 size: 14 residues. Here the CDR3 reads CASSGAYTNSPLHF. CDR3 sequence (DNA): TGTGCCAGCTCGGGGGCCTATACGAATTCACCCCTCCACTTT.

The rearrangement uses TRBV30 and TRBJ1-5; no clear D gene. The length of the CDR3 is 15 residues. Between the trimmed V and J ends, which lost 2 bases and 7 bases, there was a span of 18 bases. Germline CDR1 GTSNPN, CDR2 SVGIG (reference sequence). CDR3 in DNA: TGTGCCTGGAGTCCGGTGAGTTCGGCAAAGCAGCCCCAGCATTTT. Protein: CAWSPVSSAKQPQHF.

This rearrangement joins TRBV6-2 or TRBV6-3 to TRBJ2-7; D not certain. The CDR3 has 11 amino acids. Germline V gene sequence: CDR1 MNHEY, CDR2 SVGEGT. V was pared by 5 bases and J by 6 bases, with 8 bases between. Here the CDR3 reads CASSQGGEQYF. The CDR3 DNA is TGTGCCAGCAGTCAAGGCGGCGAGCAGTACTTC.

This clonotype was seen only once. The genes are TRBV6-5 and TRBJ2-2, with 7 bases identical to TRBD1. V lost 0 bases, J lost 0 bases, and 10 bases stayed unmatched. CDR3 length equals 19 residues. Germline V gene sequence: CDR1 MNHEY, CDR2 SVGAGI. The CDR3: CASSYSIDPGQANTGELFF. The CDR3, as DNA: TGTGCCAGCAGTTACTCGATTGACCCTGGACAGGCGAACACCGGGGAGCTGTTTTTT.

The rearrangement joins TRBV24-1 to TRBJ2-7; 7 bases are a match to TRBD2. Germline CDR1 is KGHDR and CDR2 is SFDVKD. Trimming cost V 4 bases and J 3 bases; bases outside gene matches: 8. This CDR3 is 15 amino acids long. The CDR3 here is CATSDPSGGIYEQYF. In nucleotides, the CDR3 is TGTGCCACCAGTGACCCCTCCGGGGGGATCTACGAGCAGTACTTC.

J is TRBJ1-3 and V is TRBV12-3 or TRBV12-4, with TRBD1 matching over 9 bases. The junction had 3 bases not matched to a gene; V was cut back by 4 bases and J by 8 bases. The CDR3 is 13 residues long. The CDR3 sequence: CASSSDRGDTIYF. The CDR3 region has the DNA TGTGCCAGCAGTTCCGACAGGGGGGACACCATATATTTT.

This clonotype occurred a few times. The gene calls are TRBV15 and TRBJ2-1; TRBD1 might be the D (6 bases). Per germline, CDR1 LNHNV and CDR2 YYDKDF (reference sequence). The CDR3 totals 17 residues. Trimming took off 2 bases at V and 0 bases at J, with 14 bases between the two ends. CDR3 in DNA: TGTGCCACCAGCAGAACAGGGACCCAGAGCTCCTACAATGAGCAGTTCTTC. Translation gives CATSRTGTQSSYNEQFF.

This clonotype was recorded a few times. The chain links TRBV6-5 to TRBJ2-7; maybe TRBD2 (6 bases). The CDR3 sequence is 15 residues long. Between the trimmed V and J ends, which lost 4 bases and 8 bases, there was a span of 21 bases. Germline CDR1 MNHEY, CDR2 SVGAGI. CDR3 in amino acids: CASSSSGTVFPKQYF. Here the CDR3 DNA reads TGTGCCAGCAGTTCCTCCGGGACTGTATTTCCTAAGCAGTACTTC.

A few counts support this clonotype. The genes are TRBV11-3 and TRBJ2-3; D is undetermined. This CDR3 has 15 amino acids. Between the trimmed V and J ends, which lost 1 base and 0 bases, there was a span of 8 bases. Germline V CDR1 and CDR2: SGHNT, YENEEA. DNA for the CDR3: TGTGCCAGCAGCTTAGGCGGCGGAAGCACAGATACGCAGTATTTT. This sequence encodes CASSLGGGSTDTQYF. The whole variable domain, remainder taken from reference TRBV11-3 and TRBJ2-3, is EAGVVQSPRYKIIEKKQPVAFWCNPISGHNTLYWYLQNLGQGPELLIRYENEEAVDDSQLPKDRFSAERLKGVDSTLKIQPAELGDSAVYLCASSLGGGSTDTQYFGPGTRLTVL.

The chain uses TRBV18 and TRBJ2-7; 7 positions agree with TRBD1. The V segment lost 3 bases and the J segment 2 bases; nucleotides outside the gene matches: 7. Germline CDR1 KGHSH, CDR2 LQKENI. This CDR3 has 15 residues. CDR3 in amino acids: CASSPGQGVTYEQYF. CDR3 coding DNA: TGTGCCAGCTCACCCGGGCAGGGGGTTACCTACGAGCAGTACTTC.

The V gene is TRBV28, the J gene TRBJ2-5; 9 bases agree with TRBD1. Germline V gene sequence: CDR1 MDHEN, CDR2 SYDVKM. This CDR3 contains 16 residues. The CDR3 nucleotides read TGTGGCAGTTTCGCCCGGACAGGGGCTAGAGGAGAGACCCAGTACTTC. Translating gives CGSFARTGARGETQYF. The full variable domain, with the rest looked up from reference TRBV28 and TRBJ2-5, is DVKVTQSSRYLVKRTGEKVFLECVQDMDHENMFWYRQDPGLGLRLIYFSYDVKMKEKGDIPEGYSVSREKKERFSLILESASTNQTSMYLCGSFARTGARGETQYFGPGTRLLVL.

The CDR3, as DNA: TGTGCCAGCAGCCGGAAATGGGAAGCGGGAGGAAGACAAGAGACCCAGTACTTC. Translation: CASSRKWEAGGRQETQYF. The chain joins TRBV12-3 or TRBV12-4 to TRBJ2-5; 9 bases are shared with TRBD2. This CDR3 is 18 amino acids long. V was clipped by 6 bases and J by 2 bases; unmatched bases: 16.

V is TRBV12-3 or TRBV12-4 and J is TRBJ1-5; 7 bases are shared with TRBD1. V lost 3 bases and J lost 4; bases outside the gene matches: 0. The CDR3 contains 13 residues. CDR3 in amino acids: CASSLTGNQPQHF. The CDR3 DNA reads as TGTGCCAGCAGTTTGACAGGGAATCAGCCCCAGCATTTT.